This T cell receptor beta chain emerged from a study of early T cells in non-severe SARS-CoV-2 infection. This CDR3 contains 14 residues. The V end was cut by 7 bases, the J end by 1 base, with 11 bases between. Separate cDNA molecules each had unique molecular identifiers attached to them. TCRdb fed the 5' RACE reads into MiXCR, producing one record per CDR3 protein. The data contain 60,000 to 90,000 distinct CDR3 sequences, about 17% of them singletons. The V gene is TRBV12-3 or TRBV12-4, the J gene TRBJ1-3; a weak D match, TRBD1 (6 bases). This receptor was identified in an adult who was a healthcare worker with PCR-confirmed SARS-CoV-2 infection or an uninfected control (not recorded which). The sample was whole blood. CDR3 DNA sequence: TGTGCCAGCACCTCCAGGGGTTCTGGAAACACCATATATTTT. Amino acids: CASTSRGSGNTIYF.